This TCR beta chain was found in a study of blood T cell repertoires in COVID-19. Germline V lookup: CDR1 MDHEN, CDR2 SYDVKM. The CDR3 extends over 14 amino acids. Trimming cost V 5 bases and J 0 bases, with 9 bases left between them. Assay used: immunoSEQ multiplex PCR; TCRdb lists only in-frame clones, some missing. The table records approximately 150,000 clones, around 90% of them present only once. This chain uses TRBV28 with TRBJ2-3; D might be TRBD2 (5 bases). Specimen: peripheral blood. This TCR was recovered from a man in his fifties or sixties who had recovered from COVID-19. In nucleotides, the CDR3 is TGTGCCAGCAGTAGGCGGGCGAGCACAGATACGCAGTATTTT. Amino acids: CASSRRASTDTQYF.